This TCR beta chain was profiled in a study of T-cell reconstitution after alpha-beta-depleted transplantation in children. With V trimmed by 5 bases and J by 7 bases, 6 bases remained unmatched. The V gene's germline CDR1 is MDHEN and CDR2 SYDVKM. The CDR3 contains 13 residues. TCRbeta library preparation incorporated unique molecular identifiers. TCRdb fed the PCR reads into MiXCR, producing one record per CDR3 protein. This sample has about 460,000 distinct CDR3 sequences, with about 12% found just once. The origin of this receptor is a human donor who donated a stem cell graft to a child with combined immunodeficiency. Sample: PBMCs from the stem cell graft donor, taken from the stem cell graft. The V gene is TRBV28, the J gene TRBJ1-1; 8 bases fit TRBD1. The CDR3 DNA reads TGTGCCAGCAGTGACAGGGGTGGCCTTGAAGCTTTCTTT. Protein sequence: CASSDRGGLEAFF.